The 10 T cell receptor beta chains given below trace back to one sample, sequenced in a study of T and B cells in COVID-19 patients. Each TRB amplification used about 230-550 ng of genomic DNA from blood. Multiplex PCR with BIOMED2 TRB-A/B primer pools amplified TRB rearrangements. TCRdb re-analysed the multiplex PCR reads in MiXCR, keeping a single row per CDR3 protein. The sample includes more than 10,000 distinct CDR3 sequences, around 33% of them seen just once. The material sequenced was blood. Receptors were obtained from a human donor with active COVID-19.

The chain has TRBV6-5 and TRBJ1-5; D may be TRBD1 (6 bases). Germline-derived CDR1 and CDR2 are MNHEY and SVGAGI. The CDR3 is 14 amino acids. V was cut by 6 bases and J by 0 bases, with 9 bases left in between. The CDR3 coding sequence is TGTGCCAGCAGGGCCAGGGGTAGCAATCAGCCCCAGCATTTT. Its protein is CASRARGSNQPQHF.

This clonotype has only a few counts. The DNA of the CDR3 is TGTGCCAGCAGCTGGGGACTGTTAGCCAAAAACATTCAGTACTTC. It specifies CASSWGLLAKNIQYF. V is TRBV5-5 and J is TRBJ2-4; the D gene is possibly TRBD2 (6 bases). Trimming shortened V by 3 bases and J by 0 bases, and 10 bases separated the two germline ends. This CDR3 has 15 residues. Per germline, CDR1 SGHKS and CDR2 YYEKEE (reference sequence).

By its share, this clonotype is medium-sized. This chain links TRBV11-1 with TRBJ1-4, with D possibly being TRBD1 (5 bases). The CDR3 spans 14 residues. Trimming left V 4 bases short and J 3 bases short, with 9 bases between. CDR1 is SGHAT, CDR2 FQDESV, per germline (reference sequence). The CDR3 protein is CASSSRVANEKLFF. The CDR3 nucleotides read TGTGCCAGCAGCTCCAGGGTTGCTAATGAAAAACTGTTTTTT.

As for this clonotype: This may arise from a read error, as a much more abundant clone is one base away. The chain is built from TRBV19 and TRBJ2-1, with TRBD2 matching over 8 bases. The CDR3 spans 15 residues. Germline V gene lookup returns CDR1 LNHDA and CDR2 SQIVND (reference sequence). The CDR3 DNA is TGTTCCAGTAGTACCGGCGGGGGGCCGGGCTCTGAGCAGTTCTTC. It codes for CSSSTGGGPGSEQFF.

This clonotype occurred a few times. This chain connects TRBV6-2 or TRBV6-3 to TRBJ1-5; 7 bases match TRBD1. The CDR3 spans 14 residues. Germline values: CDR1 MNHEY, CDR2 SVGEGT. V was pared by 5 bases and J by 4 bases, with 5 bases of the junction left unmatched. The CDR3: CASSQGTENQPQHF. CDR3 nucleotides: TGTGCCAGCAGTCAGGGGACAGAAAATCAGCCCCAGCATTTT.

This clonotype ranks as medium-sized. The J gene is TRBJ2-7, the V gene TRBV5-4; D unclear. This CDR3 is 16 amino acids long. Germline CDR1 SGHNT, CDR2 YYREEE (reference sequence). Between the trimmed V and J ends, which lost 4 bases and 3 bases, there was a span of 20 bases. The chain's CDR3 is CASSNYAHRDGYEQYF. CDR3 DNA: TGTGCCAGCAGCAATTATGCCCATCGCGATGGCTACGAGCAGTACTTC.

The genes are TRBV5-1 and TRBJ2-7; TRBD1 might be the D (6 bases). Germline assignment: CDR1 SGHRS and CDR2 YFSETQ. V was cut by 8 bases and J by 0 bases, with 12 bases left in between. The CDR3 is 13 amino acids. CDR3 nucleotide sequence: TGCGCCAGTGGACAGACGAGCTCCTACGAGCAGTACTTC. It yields the protein CASGQTSSYEQYF.

The chain's CDR3 is CASSLSGGAREKLFF. The CDR3 DNA sequence: TGTGCCAGCAGTTTATCTGGGGGGGCTCGTGAAAAACTGTTTTTT. V usage is TRBV27 and J usage is TRBJ1-4; TRBD1 is a possible D gene (6 bases). Germline loops: CDR1 MNHEY, CDR2 SMNVEV (reference sequence). The CDR3 length is 15 residues. V was cut by 0 bases and J by 7 bases, with 12 bases left in between.

There are a few counts of this clonotype. DNA for the CDR3: TGTGCCAGCAGCTTGACCCAGACCCGGGGTGGCTACACCTTC. It specifies CASSLTQTRGGYTF. The chain is built from TRBV5-6 and TRBJ1-2; D remains ambiguous. This CDR3 spans 14 amino acids. The V end lost 1 base, the J end lost 7 bases, and 14 bases lay between the germline ends. Germline V gives CDR1 SGHDT, CDR2 YYEEEE.

V gene TRBV19 combines with J gene TRBJ2-1, with D perhaps TRBD1 or TRBD2 (7 bases each). Germline CDR1 is LNHDA and CDR2 is SQIVND (reference sequence). V lost 4 bases and J 0 bases, leaving 13 bases between the germline ends. The CDR3 covers 16 residues. The CDR3 region has the DNA TGTGCCAGTAGTACCCCAGGGGGGGGCTCCTACAATGAGCAGTTCTTC. Protein: CASSTPGGGSYNEQFF.